This T cell receptor beta chain comes out of a study of T cell responses to AZD1222 COVID-19 vaccine. Repertoires were generated with immunoSEQ multiplex PCR, while TCRdb's copy carries only in-frame clones and drops some. The sample has about 140,000 clones, 85% to 90% seen once; the top ten hold approximately 2.8%. Trimming removed 1 base at V and 4 bases at J, with 7 bases between. The CDR3 is 13 amino acids. Germline V lookup: CDR1 SEHNR, CDR2 FQNEAQ (reference sequence). This sequence originates from an adult who received the AZD1222 COVID-19 vaccine. The sample was peripheral blood, taken 28 days after the second AZD1222 dose. V usage is TRBV7-9 and J usage is TRBJ1-1; D is unresolved. The CDR3 spells CASSLEGSTEAFF. In DNA form, the CDR3 reads TGTGCCAGCAGCTTAGAGGGATCCACTGAAGCTTTCTTT.